The present TCR beta chain was sequenced within a study of identical twins. Regarding the study as a whole: Fewer insertions characterized abundant cord blood beta clonotypes, whereas memory repertoires showed none. Models underestimated out-of-frame TCR alpha sharing in monozygotic twins. The authors drew conclusions from cross-sectional statistical analysis rather than following the same donors.

cDNA carried unique molecular identifiers, and a universal primer site was added by template switching. TCRdb recomputed calls from the 5' RACE reads with MiXCR, one row per CDR3 protein. In the table there are roughly 350,000 distinct CDR3 sequences, 12% of which are singletons. For this clonotype: Its cognate antigen is unknown.

This same sample was also part of a study on yellow fever vaccine responses in identical twins.

The clonotype was recovered from a woman younger than 30 in good health. Sequenced input: CD8+ T cells sorted from blood.

In DNA form, the CDR3 reads TGTGCCAGCACGAGGTCCTACAATGAGCAGTTCTTC. The encoded protein is CASTRSYNEQFF. This rearrangement joins TRBV12-3 or TRBV12-4 to TRBJ2-1; D is uncertain. This CDR3 contains 12 residues. V was clipped by 7 bases and J by 1 base, with 5 bases between them.